This T cell receptor (beta chain) comes out of a study of blood T cells in healthy people across ages. Study findings and constraints: Relative to aged donors, long-lived donors carried more naive CD4+ cells and displayed higher diversity. Observed TCR beta diversity showed a strong correlation with the percentage of naive T cells as measured by flow cytometry.

With respect to this clonotype: Its antigen is currently unknown. The junction shows a germline mismatch at one end, possibly a read error.

The CDR3 is 17 amino acids. In germline, CDR1 is LGHDT, CDR2 YNNKEL (reference sequence). A sample-barcoded 5' primer and a J-beta primer mix were used in a second PCR of roughly 6 to 11 cycles. MiXCR, applied by TCRdb to the 5' RACE reads, yields one record per CDR3 protein. The sample contains about 1,600,000 distinct CDR3 sequences, roughly 40% of which appear only once. It was 8 to 10 milliliters of peripheral blood that were drawn from each donor. Extraction yielded at least 5.5 micrograms of total RNA per sample. The V call is TRBV3-1, the J call TRBJ2-3, with no clear D. The source of this sequence is a woman under 30 in good health. Input material: blood. CDR3 DNA: TGTGCCAGCAGCAAAGATGGGTCAGGCTTCAGCACAGATACGCAGTATTTT. The encoded protein is CASSKDGSGFSTDTQYF.